Here is one T cell receptor beta chain with its context. The data were taken from a study of cytomegalovirus exposure and HLA in healthy donors. The CDR3 consists of 15 residues. Germline loops: CDR1 MNHNY, CDR2 SVGAGI (reference sequence). Trimming removed 4 bases from V and 9 bases from J; junction bases left unmatched: 5. The study ran its PCR with 60 Vbeta and 13 Jbeta primers. Assay: immunoSEQ multiplex PCR; the TCRdb copy retains only in-frame clones and omits some. The sample consists of a few hundred thousand clones, 75% to 90% of them appearing once. Specimen: PBMCs. The source of this sequence is a girl aged 2 to 9 in good health and CMV-seronegative. The chain recombines TRBV6-6 with TRBJ2-1, with 14 bases that match TRBD2. The CDR3 sequence: CASSFGTSGSPEQFF. The CDR3 DNA reads TGTGCCAGCAGTTTCGGGACTAGCGGGAGTCCTGAGCAGTTCTTC.